This TCR beta chain was obtained from a study of chemoradiotherapy in HPV16-positive cancers (dated by TCRdb to the early 2020s). General notes on the study: Candidate HPV-specific T-cell clones and common TCR motifs were defined by functional T-cell assays performed on cells from a couple of HPV16-positive patients. The study asked whether T-cell immunity to the HPV oncoproteins E6 and E7 changes during chemoradiotherapy and whether this immunity affects survival. Next, the candidate HPV-specific TCRs and motifs were followed in TCR repertoires from under 95 patients with HPV-related cancers. The research as a whole found: Expansion of candidate HPV-specific clones and E7-related TCR motifs was observed in the tumor microenvironment during treatment, whereas no such expansion was observed for non-HPV-specific T cells. The survival association was reported for HPV16-positive patients, and the functional definition of HPV-specific T cells was derived from only a couple of HPV16-positive patients. Improved recurrence-free survival in HPV16-positive patients was associated with expansion of HPV-responsive T cells during chemoradiotherapy.

Repertoires were sampled repeatedly over the course of chemoradiotherapy so that clonal expansion in the tumor microenvironment could be followed. This clone was counted between two and nine times. Its antigen has not been determined. Per-nucleotide qualities are absent, and no much larger clonotype sits a single base away. The library was obtained by the immunoSEQ multiplex PCR assay. TCRdb provides this immuneACCESS table in a form limited to in-frame rearrangements. Some clones are lacking; in checked studies, under half of them reflect an unresolved V gene, and why the rest are absent is not known. A total of tens of thousands of clones appear in this sample, roughly 86% of them only once. The ten largest clones represent about 2.1% of the sample. The CDR3, from cysteine to phenylalanine, totals 12 residues. Only CDR3 DNA is held: 36 bases, read in frame from base 1. V was cut back by 3 bases and J by 5 bases, leaving a gap of 5 bases between them. From the germline V gene, CDR1 is ENHRY and CDR2 is SYGVKD.

The origin of this receptor is a human donor with HPV-associated anogenital cancer. The chain is assembled from TRBV10-3 and TRBJ1-5; 5 matching bases give a weak D call of TRBD1. The specimen was blood, collected from a patient who underwent chemoradiotherapy. CDR3 region: CAISEGDQPQHF. Read as DNA, the sequence is TGTGCCATCAGTGAAGGGGATCAGCCCCAGCATTTT.